This T cell receptor beta chain was recovered during a study of T cell changes during pregnancy in multiple sclerosis. The CDR3 loop spans 18 amino acids. The V end lost 4 bases, the J end lost 0 bases, and 22 bases lay between the germline ends. Germline V gene data show CDR1 as SEHNR and CDR2 as FQNEAQ (reference sequence). TCRdb's table, derived via immunoSEQ multiplex PCR, lists solely in-frame clones and lacks some. The sample includes some 110,000 clones, roughly nine tenths of them seen just once. This receptor was obtained from a female donor with multiple sclerosis, enrolled in a pregnancy study. The sample here was peripheral blood, taken in the third trimester of pregnancy. The chain links TRBV7-9 to TRBJ2-7; D possibly corresponds to TRBD2 (6 bases). CDR3 residues: CASSSTDQQRASSYEQYF. DNA of the CDR3: TGTGCCAGCAGCTCCACGGACCAACAGCGGGCGAGCTCCTACGAGCAGTACTTC.